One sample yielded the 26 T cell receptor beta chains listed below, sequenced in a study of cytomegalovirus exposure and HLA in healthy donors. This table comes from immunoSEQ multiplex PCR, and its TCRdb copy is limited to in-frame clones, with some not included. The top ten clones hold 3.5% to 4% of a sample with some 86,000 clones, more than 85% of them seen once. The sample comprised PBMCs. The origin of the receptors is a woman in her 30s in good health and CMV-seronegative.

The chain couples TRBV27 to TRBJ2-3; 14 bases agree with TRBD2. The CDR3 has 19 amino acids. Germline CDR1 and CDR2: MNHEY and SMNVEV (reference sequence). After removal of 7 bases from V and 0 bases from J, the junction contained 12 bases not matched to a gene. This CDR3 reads CASISKWTSGGFSTDTQYF. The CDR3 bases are TGTGCCAGCATTTCAAAATGGACTAGCGGGGGGTTTAGCACAGATACGCAGTATTTT.

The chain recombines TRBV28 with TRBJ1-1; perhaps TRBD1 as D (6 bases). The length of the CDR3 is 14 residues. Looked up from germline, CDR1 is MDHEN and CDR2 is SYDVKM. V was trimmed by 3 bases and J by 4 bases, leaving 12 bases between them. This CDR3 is CASSFPGASTEAFF. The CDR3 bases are TGTGCCAGCAGTTTCCCAGGGGCCTCCACTGAAGCTTTCTTT.

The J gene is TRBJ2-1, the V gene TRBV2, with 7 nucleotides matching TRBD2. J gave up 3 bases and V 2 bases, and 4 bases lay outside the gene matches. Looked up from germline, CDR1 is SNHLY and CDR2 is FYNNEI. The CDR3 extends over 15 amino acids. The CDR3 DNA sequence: TGTGCCAGCAGTGAATTGGGGGGGGGCTACAATGAGCAGTTCTTC. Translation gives CASSELGGGYNEQFF.

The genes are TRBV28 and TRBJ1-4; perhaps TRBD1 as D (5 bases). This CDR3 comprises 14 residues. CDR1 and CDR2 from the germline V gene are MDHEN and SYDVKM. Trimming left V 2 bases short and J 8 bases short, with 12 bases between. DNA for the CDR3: TGTGCCAGCAGTTTAAGCAGGGTTGGGGAAAAACTGTTTTTT. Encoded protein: CASSLSRVGEKLFF.

CDR3 DNA sequence: TGTGCCAGCAGGGTGTGGGACTACCGCCCTAGAGGCACAGATACGCAGTATTTT. Protein: CASRVWDYRPRGTDTQYF. The chain has TRBV2 and TRBJ2-3; 7 positions agree with TRBD2. This CDR3 spans 18 amino acids. J gave up 1 base and V 6 bases, and 16 bases lay outside the gene matches. CDR1 is SNHLY, CDR2 FYNNEI, per germline.

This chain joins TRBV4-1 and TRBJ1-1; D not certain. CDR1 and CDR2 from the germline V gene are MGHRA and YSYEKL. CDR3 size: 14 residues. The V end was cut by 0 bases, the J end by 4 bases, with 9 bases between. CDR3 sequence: CASSQEWAGTEAFF. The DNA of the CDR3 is TGCGCCAGCAGCCAAGAATGGGCCGGCACTGAAGCTTTCTTT.

CDR3 loop: CASSLLTGTGTGELFF. In nucleotides, the CDR3 is TGCGCCAGCAGCTTGCTGACCGGGACAGGGACCGGGGAGCTGTTTTTT. The chain links TRBV5-1 to TRBJ2-2, with TRBD1 identical over 9 bases. CDR1 is SGHRS and CDR2 is YFSETQ in the germline V gene. The CDR3 spans 16 residues. J gave up 5 bases and V 1 base, and 6 bases lay outside the gene matches.

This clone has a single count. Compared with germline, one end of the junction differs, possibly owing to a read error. The chain's CDR3 is CASSQGGGATVTQYF. CDR3 in DNA: TGTGCCAGCAGCCAAGGCGGGGGGGCCACAGTTACGCAGTATTTT. The chain uses TRBV4-2 and TRBJ2-3; 9 nucleotides align to TRBD2. The CDR3 is made up of 15 amino acids. CDR1 is LGHNA, CDR2 YNFKEQ, per germline.

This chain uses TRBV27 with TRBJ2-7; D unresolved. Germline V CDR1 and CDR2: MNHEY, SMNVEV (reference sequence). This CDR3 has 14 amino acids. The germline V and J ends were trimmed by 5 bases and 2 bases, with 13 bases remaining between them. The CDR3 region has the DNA TGTGCCAGCAGTCCTCGACTGAGAACCTACGAGCAGTACTTC. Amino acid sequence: CASSPRLRTYEQYF.

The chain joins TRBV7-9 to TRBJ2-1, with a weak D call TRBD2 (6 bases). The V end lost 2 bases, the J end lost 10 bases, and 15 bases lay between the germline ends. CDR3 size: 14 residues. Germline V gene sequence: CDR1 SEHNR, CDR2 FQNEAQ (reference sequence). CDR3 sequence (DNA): TGTGCCAGCAGCTTATGGTCGGGGACTCCCGAGCAGTTCTTC. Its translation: CASSLWSGTPEQFF.

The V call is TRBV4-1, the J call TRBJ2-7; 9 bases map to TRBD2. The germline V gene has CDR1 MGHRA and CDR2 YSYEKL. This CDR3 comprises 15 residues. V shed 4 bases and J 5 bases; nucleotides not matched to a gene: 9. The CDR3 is CASSPTGLASNEQYF. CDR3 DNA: TGCGCCAGCAGCCCGACGGGACTAGCCAGCAACGAGCAGTACTTC.

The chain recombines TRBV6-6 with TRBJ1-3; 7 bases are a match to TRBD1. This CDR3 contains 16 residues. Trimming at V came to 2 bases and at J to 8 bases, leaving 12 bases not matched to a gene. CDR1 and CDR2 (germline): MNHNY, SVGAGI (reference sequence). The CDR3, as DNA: TGTGCCAGCAGTTACAATCAGGGGGACAGTGAGGACACCATATATTTT. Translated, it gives CASSYNQGDSEDTIYF.

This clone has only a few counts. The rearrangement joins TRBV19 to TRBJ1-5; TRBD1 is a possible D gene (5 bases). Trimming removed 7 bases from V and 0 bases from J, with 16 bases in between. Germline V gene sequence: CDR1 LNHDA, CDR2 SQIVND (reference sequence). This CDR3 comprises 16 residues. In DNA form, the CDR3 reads TGTGCCAGTAATTCAGGGTGGGCCTTTAGCAATCAGCCCCAGCATTTT. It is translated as CASNSGWAFSNQPQHF.

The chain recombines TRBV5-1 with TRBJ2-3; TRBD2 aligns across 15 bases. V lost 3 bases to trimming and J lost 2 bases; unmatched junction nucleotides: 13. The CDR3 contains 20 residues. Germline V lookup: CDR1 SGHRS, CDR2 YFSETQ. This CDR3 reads CASSSTGGLAGGPVTDTQYF. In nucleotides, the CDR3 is TGCGCCAGCAGCTCCACAGGCGGACTAGCGGGAGGGCCGGTCACAGATACGCAGTATTTT.

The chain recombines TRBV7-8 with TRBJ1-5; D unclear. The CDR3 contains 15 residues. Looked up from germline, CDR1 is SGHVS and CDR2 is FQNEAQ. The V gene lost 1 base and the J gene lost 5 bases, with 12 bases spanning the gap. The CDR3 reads CASSLGTVDHQPQHF. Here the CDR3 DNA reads TGTGCCAGCAGCTTAGGCACAGTTGATCATCAGCCCCAGCATTTT.

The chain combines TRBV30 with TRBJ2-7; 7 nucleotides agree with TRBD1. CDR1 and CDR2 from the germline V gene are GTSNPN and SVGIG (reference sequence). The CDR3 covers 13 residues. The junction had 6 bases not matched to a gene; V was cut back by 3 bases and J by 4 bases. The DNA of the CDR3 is TGTGCCTGGAGCGGGACAGTGAATTACGAGCAGTACTTC. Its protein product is CAWSGTVNYEQYF. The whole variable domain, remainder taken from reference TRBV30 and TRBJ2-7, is SQTIHQWPATLVQPVGSPLSLECTVEGTSNPNLYWYRQAAGRGLQLLFYSVGIGQISSEVPQNLSASRPQDRQFILSSKKLLLSDSGFYLCAWSGTVNYEQYFGPGTRLTVT.

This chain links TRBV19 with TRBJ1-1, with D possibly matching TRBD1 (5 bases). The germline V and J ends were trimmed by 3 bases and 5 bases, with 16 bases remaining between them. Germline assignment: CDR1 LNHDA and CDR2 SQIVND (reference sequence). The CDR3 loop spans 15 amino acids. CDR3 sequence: CASSMDPRGNTEAFF. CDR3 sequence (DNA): TGTGCCAGTAGTATGGACCCTAGGGGCAATACTGAAGCTTTCTTT.

CDR3 loop: CASSPPPLDRGAKNIQYF. In DNA, the CDR3 is TGTGCCAGCAGTCCCCCCCCCTTGGACAGGGGGGCCAAAAACATTCAGTACTTC. The V call is TRBV27, the J call TRBJ2-4; 10 bases fit TRBD1. Losses at the gene ends were 5 bases for V and 1 base for J; bases not matched to a gene: 11. The CDR3 loop spans 18 amino acids. CDR1 and CDR2 (germline): MNHEY, SMNVEV (reference sequence).

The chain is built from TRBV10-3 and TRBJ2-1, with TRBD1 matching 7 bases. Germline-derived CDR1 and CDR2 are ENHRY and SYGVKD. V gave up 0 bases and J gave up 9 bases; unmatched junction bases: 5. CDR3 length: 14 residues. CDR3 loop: CAISESTGVGEQFF. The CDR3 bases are TGTGCCATCAGTGAGTCTACAGGGGTCGGTGAGCAGTTCTTC.

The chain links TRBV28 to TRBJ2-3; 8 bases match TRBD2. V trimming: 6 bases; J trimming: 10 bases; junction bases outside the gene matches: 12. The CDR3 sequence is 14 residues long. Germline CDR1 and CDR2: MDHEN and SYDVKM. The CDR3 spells CASRDSGGPYAQYF. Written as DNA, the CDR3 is TGTGCCAGCAGGGACTCGGGGGGGCCGTACGCGCAGTATTTT. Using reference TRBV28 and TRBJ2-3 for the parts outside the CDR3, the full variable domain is DVKVTQSSRYLVKRTGEKVFLECVQDMDHENMFWYRQDPGLGLRLIYFSYDVKMKEKGDIPEGYSVSREKKERFSLILESASTNQTSMYLCASRDSGGPYAQYFGPGTRLTVL.

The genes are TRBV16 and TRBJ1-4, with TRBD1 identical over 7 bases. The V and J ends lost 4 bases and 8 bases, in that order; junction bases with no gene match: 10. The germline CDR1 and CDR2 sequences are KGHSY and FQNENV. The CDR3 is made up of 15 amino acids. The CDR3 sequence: CASSPQQGSREKLFF. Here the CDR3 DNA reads TGTGCCAGCAGCCCCCAACAGGGGTCTCGGGAAAAACTGTTTTTT.

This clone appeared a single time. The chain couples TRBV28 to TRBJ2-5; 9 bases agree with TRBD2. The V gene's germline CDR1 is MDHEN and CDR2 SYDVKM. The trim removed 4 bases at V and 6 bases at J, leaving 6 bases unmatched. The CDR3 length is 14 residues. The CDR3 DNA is TGTGCCAGCAGTTCCGCGGGGGGGGAGAAGACCCAGTACTTC. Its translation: CASSSAGGEKTQYF.

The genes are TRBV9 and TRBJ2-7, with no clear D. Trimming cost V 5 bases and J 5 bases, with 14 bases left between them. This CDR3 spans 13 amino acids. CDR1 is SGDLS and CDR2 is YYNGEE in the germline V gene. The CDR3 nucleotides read TGTGCCAGCAGGCCACTGACTTTAGACGAGCAGTACTTC. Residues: CASRPLTLDEQYF. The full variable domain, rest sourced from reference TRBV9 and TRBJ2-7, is DSGVTQTPKHLITATGQRVTLRCSPRSGDLSVYWYQQSLDQGLQFLIQYYNGEERAKGNILERFSAQQFPDLHSELNLSSLELGDSALYFCASRPLTLDEQYFGPGTRLTVT.

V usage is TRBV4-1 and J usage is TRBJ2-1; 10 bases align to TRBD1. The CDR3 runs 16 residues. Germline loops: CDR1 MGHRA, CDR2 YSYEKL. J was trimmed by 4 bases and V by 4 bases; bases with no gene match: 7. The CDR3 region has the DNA TGCGCCAGCAGCCCTGGAGGGACAGGGGCTTACAATGAGCAGTTCTTC. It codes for CASSPGGTGAYNEQFF.

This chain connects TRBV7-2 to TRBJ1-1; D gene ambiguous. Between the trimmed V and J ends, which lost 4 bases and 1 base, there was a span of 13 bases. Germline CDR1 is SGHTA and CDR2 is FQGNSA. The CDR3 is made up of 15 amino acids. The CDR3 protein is CASSSPQRGNTEAFF. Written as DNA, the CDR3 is TGTGCCAGCAGCTCCCCGCAGAGAGGGAACACTGAAGCTTTCTTT.

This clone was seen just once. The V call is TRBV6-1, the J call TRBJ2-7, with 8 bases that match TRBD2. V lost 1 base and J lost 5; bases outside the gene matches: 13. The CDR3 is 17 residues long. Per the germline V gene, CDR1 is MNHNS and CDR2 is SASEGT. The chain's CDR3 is CASSEVRIAAGAHEQYF. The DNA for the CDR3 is TGTGCCAGCAGTGAAGTCCGGATTGCAGCGGGAGCTCACGAGCAGTACTTC.